Shown below are 20 T cell receptor beta chains from a single sample sequenced in a study of identical twins. MiXCR was run by TCRdb on the 5' RACE reads, yielding one entry per CDR3 protein. Of 250,000 or so distinct CDR3 sequences in the sample, 6% to 8.5% were seen once. The same specimen was also included in a second study, on yellow fever vaccine responses in identical twins.

Sample: CD8+ T cells sorted from blood. The receptor set was obtained from a woman under 30 in good health.

This chain joins TRBV27 and TRBJ2-3; no reliable D call. Germline V gives CDR1 MNHEY, CDR2 SMNVEV (reference sequence). This CDR3 has 13 residues. V lost 6 bases to trimming and J lost 0 bases, with 7 bases between them. CDR3 sequence reads: CASSYASTDTQYF. Written as DNA, the CDR3 is TGTGCCAGCAGCTACGCTAGCACAGATACGCAGTATTTT.

The chain carries TRBV6-2 or TRBV6-3 and TRBJ2-7; perhaps TRBD1 as D (6 bases). Between the trimmed V and J ends, which lost 6 bases and 4 bases, there was a span of 19 bases. This CDR3 region has 15 residues. CDR1 and CDR2 from the germline V gene are MNHEY and SVGEGT. The DNA of the CDR3 is TGTGCCAGCAGCCTGGGACACCCTAGGGCATACGAGCAGTACGTC. This gives the protein CASSLGHPRAYEQYV.

This rearrangement joins TRBV7-9 to TRBJ2-7; 10 bases map to TRBD2. Germline CDR1 is SEHNR and CDR2 is FQNEAQ (reference sequence). This CDR3 is built from 15 residues. V was clipped by 5 bases and J by 0 bases; unmatched bases: 4. The CDR3 coding sequence is TGTGCCAGCAGCAATAGCGGGAGGTCCTCCTACGAGCAGTACTTC. Protein sequence: CASSNSGRSSYEQYF.

V usage is TRBV15 and J usage is TRBJ2-7; either TRBD1 or TRBD2 may supply D (5 bases each). Trimming took off 7 bases at V and 0 bases at J, with 16 bases between the two ends. The germline CDR1 and CDR2 sequences are LNHNV and YYDKDF (reference sequence). The CDR3 runs 15 residues. The CDR3 DNA sequence: TGTGCCACCACCCAGGGACCCCTGAGCTCCTACGAGCAGTACTTC. This translates into CATTQGPLSSYEQYF. The whole variable domain, filled in from reference TRBV15 and TRBJ2-7, reads DAMVIQNPRYQVTQFGKPVTLSCSQTLNHNVMYWYQQKSSQAPKLLFHYYDKDFNNEADTPDNFQSRRPNTSFCFLDIRSPGLGDTAMYLCATTQGPLSSYEQYFGPGTRLTVT.

V usage is TRBV6-1 and J usage is TRBJ2-2; D unclear. Between the trimmed V and J ends, which lost 6 bases and 1 base, there was a span of 6 bases. CDR1 is MNHNS, CDR2 SASEGT, per germline. The CDR3 is made up of 13 amino acids. In DNA form, the CDR3 reads TGTGCCAGCAGAGACCGGAACACCGGGGAGCTGTTTTTT. Its protein is CASRDRNTGELFF.

This clonotype was detected many times. The chain uses TRBV29-1 and TRBJ2-7; 12 nucleotides line up with TRBD2. The CDR3 sequence is 16 residues long. V dropped 7 bases and J dropped 0; count of bases not matched to a gene: 10. CDR1 is SQVTM and CDR2 is ANQGSEA in the germline V gene. CDR3 region: CSAAASGRAASYEQYF. The CDR3 nucleotides read TGCAGCGCCGCCGCTAGCGGGAGGGCAGCCTCCTACGAGCAGTACTTC.

In this sample, this clonotype turned up a few times. The chain uses TRBV7-9 and TRBJ1-2, with D unclear. This CDR3 contains 13 residues. Looked up from germline, CDR1 is SEHNR and CDR2 is FQNEAQ (reference sequence). Trimming stripped 1 base from V and 5 bases from J, with 8 bases between. DNA for the CDR3: TGTGCCAGCAGCTTAGACAGCCAATATGGCTACACCTTC. Amino acid sequence: CASSLDSQYGYTF.

V gene TRBV14 combines with J gene TRBJ2-7; 8 bases match TRBD1. The trim removed 4 bases at V and 1 base at J, leaving 6 bases unmatched. In germline, CDR1 is SGHDN, CDR2 FVKESK. The CDR3 is made up of 15 amino acids. Written as DNA, the CDR3 is TGTGCCAGCAGCCCGGACAGGGCGAGGTCCTACGAGCAGTACTTC. Translated, it gives CASSPDRARSYEQYF. Complete variable domain (other parts from reference TRBV14 and TRBJ2-7): EAGVTQFPSHSVIEKGQTVTLRCDPISGHDNLYWYRRVMGKEIKFLLHFVKESKQDESGMPNNRFLAERTGGTYSTLKVQPAELEDSGVYFCASSPDRARSYEQYFGPGTRLTVT.

The table lists this clonotype with a few counts. This sequence joins TRBV20-1 and TRBJ2-5; maybe TRBD1 (6 bases). The V gene lost 0 bases and the J gene lost 5 bases, with 19 bases spanning the gap. CDR3 size: 16 residues. Germline-derived CDR1 and CDR2 are DFQATT and SNEGSKA (reference sequence). In DNA, the CDR3 is TGCAGTGCTAGAGATTTAAGGGGACATCGAATTGAGACCCAGTACTTC. Translating gives CSARDLRGHRIETQYF.

This sequence joins TRBV7-8 and TRBJ1-2; TRBD1 agrees at 7 bases. The CDR3 length is 19 residues. Germline trimming cut 0 bases from V and 0 bases from J; bases unmatched to any gene: 13. Looked up from germline, CDR1 is SGHVS and CDR2 is FQNEAQ. CDR3 bases: TGTGCCAGCAGCTTAGCGATAAACGACAGGGCCGAGTCTAACTATGGCTACACCTTC. Amino acid sequence: CASSLAINDRAESNYGYTF.

This clonotype was seen a few times. The rearrangement joins TRBV11-2 to TRBJ2-5; TRBD2 is a possible D gene (6 bases). The CDR3 runs 15 residues. The V gene's germline CDR1 is SGHAT and CDR2 FQNNGV. The ends were cut back, 4 bases at V and 0 bases at J, with 12 bases in the middle. The CDR3 DNA reads TGTGCCAGCAGCTCGACCGGGGAGGACCAAGAGACCCAGTACTTC. Amino acids: CASSSTGEDQETQYF.

Ten or more counts support this clonotype. The V gene is TRBV6-4, the J gene TRBJ1-1, with TRBD1 identical over 10 bases. The CDR3 covers 15 residues. Per the germline V gene, CDR1 is MRHNA and CDR2 is SNTAGT. V lost 0 bases to trimming and J lost 6 bases; unmatched junction nucleotides: 4. In DNA, the CDR3 is TGTGCCAGCAGTGACTCGGGACAGGGGCCCTCTGAAGCTTTCTTT. Protein product: CASSDSGQGPSEAFF.

CDR3 coding DNA: TGTGCCAGCAGCTTGTGGGGGGGGGATCAGCCCCAGCATTTT. It translates to CASSLWGGDQPQHF. The chain joins TRBV5-5 to TRBJ1-5; a possible D gene is TRBD1 (5 bases). Deletions cut 1 base from V and 5 bases from J, with 10 bases between. Germline loops: CDR1 SGHKS, CDR2 YYEKEE (reference sequence). There are 14 residues in the CDR3.

This clonotype showed up many times. The genes are TRBV7-9 and TRBJ2-3; D ambiguous. V was cut by 3 bases and J by 2 bases, with 12 bases left in between. This CDR3 is 15 amino acids long. Germline V gives CDR1 SEHNR, CDR2 FQNEAQ (reference sequence). The CDR3 DNA reads as TGTGCCAGCAGCTTCACTGGTGGGAACACAGATACGCAGTATTTT. The encoded protein is CASSFTGGNTDTQYF.

This CDR3 reads CATSRGGAFYNEQFF. For the CDR3, the DNA is TGTGCCACCAGCAGAGGGGGGGCCTTCTACAATGAGCAGTTCTTC. The chain joins TRBV15 to TRBJ2-1, with D possibly called TRBD1 or TRBD2 (6 bases each). Trimming removed 1 base at V and 3 bases at J, with 10 bases between. The germline V gene has CDR1 LNHNV and CDR2 YYDKDF (reference sequence). CDR3 length: 15 amino acids. The full variable domain, completed using reference TRBV15 and TRBJ2-1, is DAMVIQNPRYQVTQFGKPVTLSCSQTLNHNVMYWYQQKSSQAPKLLFHYYDKDFNNEADTPDNFQSRRPNTSFCFLDIRSPGLGDTAMYLCATSRGGAFYNEQFFGPGTRLTVL.

The rearrangement joins TRBV9 to TRBJ1-2; weak D call: TRBD1 (6 bases). Trimming pared 4 bases from V and 2 bases from J, leaving 12 bases between. Germline CDR1 reads SGDLS; CDR2 reads YYNGEE. This CDR3 comprises 14 residues. CDR3 region: CASSPSGANYGYTF. The CDR3 DNA reads as TGTGCCAGCAGCCCCTCGGGGGCGAACTATGGCTACACCTTC.

This clonotype was found a few times. The V call is TRBV29-1, the J call TRBJ2-5, with D possibly being TRBD2 (5 bases). Per the germline V gene, CDR1 is SQVTM and CDR2 is ANQGSEA. Trimming left V 2 bases short and J 4 bases short, with 14 bases between. CDR3 length: 14 residues. In nucleotides, the CDR3 is TGCAGCGTTGAAAGGGAGTCGGTAGGAGAGACCCAGTACTTC. Amino acids: CSVERESVGETQYF.

This clonotype was picked up many times. The chain combines TRBV5-1 with TRBJ2-7, with TRBD1 matching over 8 bases. After removal of 0 bases from V and 6 bases from J, the junction contained 2 bases not matched to a gene. The CDR3 sequence is 13 residues long. Germline lookup yields CDR1 SGHRS and CDR2 YFSETQ. The CDR3 region is CASSLAGGLEQYV. The CDR3 bases are TGCGCCAGCAGCTTGGCAGGGGGCCTCGAGCAGTACGTC.

This clonotype was detected ten times or more. The chain recombines TRBV7-9 with TRBJ2-5; TRBD2 is a possible D gene (6 bases). The CDR3 covers 15 residues. V gave up 6 bases and J gave up 1 base, with 15 bases separating them. Germline V gene data show CDR1 as SEHNR and CDR2 as FQNEAQ (reference sequence). The CDR3 DNA sequence: TGTGCCAGCAGTCGGGACTCAAGCTTCCAAGAGACCCAGTACTTC. Translation gives CASSRDSSFQETQYF.

This clonotype came up a few times. The chain carries TRBV7-8 and TRBJ2-7; 13 nucleotides line up with TRBD2. V lost 6 bases to trimming and J lost 7 bases; unmatched junction nucleotides: 15. In germline, CDR1 is SGHVS, CDR2 FQNEAQ. This CDR3 is 17 amino acids long. CDR3 sequence: CASSLAPGLAGMGEQYV. Written as DNA, the CDR3 is TGTGCCAGCAGTCTAGCACCGGGACTAGCGGGGATGGGGGAGCAGTACGTC.